A single sample is the source of the 30 T cell receptor beta chains below, sequenced in a study of T cell responses to AZD1222 COVID-19 vaccine. The method was immunoSEQ multiplex PCR; TCRdb's version includes in-frame clones alone and lacks a portion of them. The sample holds under 150,000 clones, around nine tenths seen once. Sequencing used peripheral blood, obtained 28 days after the second AZD1222 dose. The receptors come from an adult who received the AZD1222 COVID-19 vaccine.

The V call is TRBV18, the J call TRBJ2-5; the D is unclear. V was clipped by 5 bases and J by 5 bases, with 15 bases between them. CDR3 length equals 14 residues. The germline gives CDR1 KGHSH, CDR2 LQKENI. The CDR3 here is CASSDRRTGETQYF. As DNA, the CDR3 is TGTGCCAGCTCAGACCGCCGTACCGGGGAGACCCAGTACTTC.

The J gene is TRBJ1-1, the V gene TRBV6-6, with TRBD1 as a possible D gene (6 bases). Germline V gives CDR1 MNHNY, CDR2 SVGAGI (reference sequence). V lost 8 bases and J lost 0, with 13 bases in between. This CDR3 region has 14 residues. CDR3 sequence reads: CASRAGVMNTEAFF. The CDR3 bases are TGTGCCAGCCGGGCAGGGGTAATGAACACTGAAGCTTTCTTT.

This rearrangement joins TRBV9 to TRBJ2-1; 13 positions agree with TRBD2. The CDR3 covers 15 residues. The ends lost 4 bases at V and 7 bases at J; junction bases unmatched: 5. Germline CDR1 reads SGDLS; CDR2 reads YYNGEE. This chain's CDR3 is CASSRQLAGGNEQFF. CDR3 in DNA: TGTGCCAGCAGCAGACAACTAGCGGGAGGGAATGAGCAGTTCTTC.

V gene TRBV7-8 combines with J gene TRBJ1-5; D is ambiguous. The V gene lost 4 bases and the J gene lost 7 bases, with 14 bases spanning the gap. Germline V gene sequence: CDR1 SGHVS, CDR2 FQNEAQ. This CDR3 has 14 residues. The CDR3 here is CASSYGGIAQPQHF. CDR3 nucleotides: TGTGCCAGCAGCTATGGAGGGATCGCACAGCCCCAGCATTTT.

Worth noting for this clone: An end of the junction does not agree with germline; a read error may underlie this. The chain joins TRBV18 to TRBJ1-4, with a weak D call TRBD1 (5 bases). The CDR3 sequence is 17 residues long. CDR1 KGHSH and CDR2 LQKENI come from the germline V gene. This CDR3 is CASSPIGGLPSNEKLFF. The CDR3 DNA follows: TGTGCCAGCTCACCAATCGGGGGACTACCTTCTAATGAAAAGCTGTTTTTT. Using reference TRBV18 and TRBJ1-4 for the parts outside the CDR3, the full variable domain is NAGVMQNPRHLVRRRGQEARLRCSPMKGHSHVYWYRQLPEEGLKFMVYLQKENIIDESGMPKERFSAEFPKEGPSILRIQQVVRGDSAAYFCASSPIGGLPSNEKLFFGSGTQLSVL.

This chain connects TRBV4-2 to TRBJ1-1; 8 nucleotides agree with TRBD1. The CDR3 is 15 amino acids. The ends lost 0 bases at V and 2 bases at J; junction bases unmatched: 2. The germline gives CDR1 LGHNA, CDR2 YNFKEQ. Here the CDR3 reads CASSQDGQGNTEAFF. CDR3 nucleotide sequence: TGTGCCAGCAGCCAAGATGGACAGGGCAACACTGAAGCTTTCTTT.

This chain uses TRBV27 with TRBJ1-5; D might be TRBD1 (5 bases). Deletions cut 8 bases from V and 3 bases from J, with 11 bases between. The CDR3 length is 13 residues. The germline V gene has CDR1 MNHEY and CDR2 SMNVEV (reference sequence). This CDR3 is CASGDSPNQPQHF. CDR3 bases: TGTGCCAGCGGCGACAGCCCCAATCAGCCCCAGCATTTT.

This chain links TRBV11-2 with TRBJ2-7; D unclear. CDR1 is SGHAT and CDR2 is FQNNGV in the germline V gene. V lost 0 bases and J 1 base, leaving 10 bases between the germline ends. The CDR3 is 15 amino acids. The CDR3 coding sequence is TGTGCCAGCAGCTTAGACCCCGGGCCATCCTACGAGCAGTACTTC. This gives the protein CASSLDPGPSYEQYF.

The genes are TRBV4-2 and TRBJ1-2; D not certain. Trimming removed 6 bases at V and 4 bases at J, with 15 bases between. CDR3 length: 14 amino acids. Germline assignment: CDR1 LGHNA and CDR2 YNFKEQ. The CDR3 region has the DNA TGTGCCAGCAGACCCGAGACGCCTGGCTATGGCTACACCTTC. Protein: CASRPETPGYGYTF.

This chain connects TRBV19 to TRBJ1-5; the match to TRBD1 covers 9 bases. CDR1 and CDR2 from the germline V gene are LNHDA and SQIVND (reference sequence). The CDR3 is 15 amino acids. V gave up 2 bases and J gave up 5 bases; unmatched junction bases: 4. This chain's CDR3 is CASSILQGADQPQHF. Here the CDR3 DNA reads TGTGCCAGTAGTATACTACAGGGGGCAGATCAGCCCCAGCATTTT.

A few counts support this clone. The DNA of the CDR3 is TGTGCCAGCAGCTTTGGGGGGCTTGGCTACACCTTC. Protein product: CASSFGGLGYTF. The chain is built from TRBV11-3 and TRBJ1-2; a possible D gene is TRBD1 (6 bases). V lost 3 bases, J lost 7 bases, and 9 bases lay in between. There are 12 residues in the CDR3. Per germline, CDR1 SGHNT and CDR2 YENEEA.

This clone is a singleton in its sample. This chain links TRBV3-1 (or the pseudogene TRBV3-2) with TRBJ1-2, with 8 nucleotides matching TRBD1. This CDR3 comprises 16 residues. After removal of 1 base from V and 4 bases from J, the junction contained 8 bases not matched to a gene. The V gene's germline CDR1 is LGHDT and CDR2 YNNKEL (reference sequence). The CDR3: CASSQGGDRIGYGYTF. The CDR3, as DNA: TGTGCCAGCAGCCAAGGTGGGGACAGGATTGGCTATGGCTACACCTTC.

This rearrangement joins TRBV30 to TRBJ1-2; 8 bases line up with TRBD1. This CDR3 region has 15 residues. J lost 7 bases, V lost 0 bases, and 10 bases had no gene match. Germline V gene lookup returns CDR1 GTSNPN and CDR2 SVGIG (reference sequence). The CDR3 loop reads CAWSVPSTGVGGYTF. The CDR3 nucleotides are TGTGCCTGGAGTGTACCCTCGACAGGGGTTGGTGGCTACACCTTC. The complete variable domain, with remaining parts taken from reference TRBV30 and TRBJ1-2, reads SQTIHQWPATLVQPVGSPLSLECTVEGTSNPNLYWYRQAAGRGLQLLFYSVGIGQISSEVPQNLSASRPQDRQFILSSKKLLLSDSGFYLCAWSVPSTGVGGYTFGSGTRLTVV.

The chain joins TRBV7-3 to TRBJ2-7, with TRBD1 matching over 7 bases. Per germline, CDR1 SGHTA and CDR2 FQGTGA. This CDR3 comprises 14 residues. V trimming: 5 bases; J trimming: 7 bases; junction bases outside the gene matches: 11. CDR3 sequence (DNA): TGTGCCAGCAGCCCGTCCGGGACAGCGAGGGAGCAGTACTTC. Protein sequence: CASSPSGTAREQYF. Drawing the rest from reference TRBV7-3 and TRBJ2-7, the complete variable domain is GAGVSQTPSNKVTEKGKYVELRCDPISGHTALYWYRQSLGQGPEFLIYFQGTGAADDSGLPNDRFFAVRPEGSVSTLKIQRTERGDSAVYLCASSPSGTAREQYFGPGTRLTVT.

The chain uses TRBV9 and TRBJ1-4; tentatively, D is TRBD1 (6 bases). With 2 bases removed from V and 10 bases from J, the gap between germline ends came to 21 bases. The CDR3 extends over 16 amino acids. Germline V gene data show CDR1 as SGDLS and CDR2 as YYNGEE. The CDR3 protein is CASSVGNREDVGKLFF. In nucleotides, the CDR3 is TGTGCCAGCAGCGTTGGGAACAGGGAAGACGTTGGAAAACTGTTTTTT. Full variable domain (rest looked up from reference TRBV9 and TRBJ1-4): DSGVTQTPKHLITATGQRVTLRCSPRSGDLSVYWYQQSLDQGLQFLIQYYNGEERAKGNILERFSAQQFPDLHSELNLSSLELGDSALYFCASSVGNREDVGKLFFGSGTQLSVL.

In this sample, this clone turned up a few times. CDR3 nucleotide sequence: TGTGCCAGCACCCAAAGGGACAGGGGTAATGGCTACACCTTC. Translated: CASTQRDRGNGYTF. The chain couples TRBV7-2 to TRBJ1-2, with 10 nucleotides matching TRBD1. Germline V gene data show CDR1 as SGHTA and CDR2 as FQGNSA. The CDR3 runs 14 residues. J gave up 6 bases and V 7 bases, and 8 bases lay outside the gene matches.

The chain employs TRBV6-2 or TRBV6-3 and TRBJ2-1; D possibly corresponds to TRBD2 (6 bases). Germline-derived CDR1 and CDR2 are MNHEY and SVGEGT. The CDR3 spans 14 residues. The ends were cut back, 6 bases at V and 4 bases at J, with 13 bases in the middle. Here the CDR3 reads CASSQGLVYNEQFF. The CDR3 nucleotides are TGTGCCAGCAGCCAGGGACTCGTTTACAATGAGCAGTTCTTC.

This chain uses TRBV4-2 with TRBJ1-6, with D unresolved. Germline CDR1 LGHNA, CDR2 YNFKEQ. The length of the CDR3 is 14 residues. V was pared by 2 bases and J by 0 bases, with 2 bases between. This CDR3 reads CASSQFSYNSPLHF. CDR3 DNA: TGTGCCAGCAGCCAATTCTCCTATAATTCACCCCTCCACTTT.

The V gene is TRBV28, the J gene TRBJ2-5; possibly TRBD1 or TRBD2 for D (5 bases each). CDR1 and CDR2 (germline): MDHEN, SYDVKM. CDR3 size: 14 residues. Trimming removed 6 bases at V and 1 base at J, with 12 bases between. The CDR3 is CASRPTGTQETQYF. Here the CDR3 DNA reads TGTGCCAGCAGGCCCACCGGGACCCAAGAGACCCAGTACTTC.

The V call is TRBV18, the J call TRBJ2-3; D is uncertain. V lost 6 bases and J lost 3, with 10 bases in between. The CDR3 is 13 residues long. Germline CDR1 is KGHSH and CDR2 is LQKENI. DNA of the CDR3: TGTGCCAGCTCGGGGATGGGAACAGATACGCAGTATTTT. This translates into CASSGMGTDTQYF.

The rearrangement links TRBV3-1 (or the pseudogene TRBV3-2) to TRBJ1-1; the D gene is possibly TRBD1 (5 bases). Germline lookup yields CDR1 LGHDT and CDR2 YNNKEL (reference sequence). This CDR3 comprises 13 residues. V was shortened by 0 bases and J by 5 bases, with 7 bases between the two germline ends. The CDR3 reads CASSQEGGTEAFF. DNA for the CDR3: TGTGCCAGCAGCCAAGAGGGGGGAACTGAAGCTTTCTTT.

J is TRBJ1-2 and V is TRBV7-9; D remains unclear. Deletions cut 0 bases from V and 4 bases from J, with 12 bases between. The CDR3 covers 15 residues. Germline V lookup: CDR1 SEHNR, CDR2 FQNEAQ (reference sequence). The CDR3: CASSLATQIFYGYTF. In DNA form, the CDR3 reads TGTGCCAGCAGCTTAGCAACACAGATCTTCTATGGCTACACCTTC.

The chain couples TRBV5-8 to TRBJ2-3, with 7 positions matching TRBD2. Per germline, CDR1 SGHTS and CDR2 YDEGEE. The CDR3 totals 19 residues. The J segment lost 1 base and the V segment lost 0 bases, leaving 14 bases of the junction unmatched. CDR3 protein: CASSLGIFLASGRTDTQYF. CDR3 bases: TGTGCCAGCAGCTTGGGCATCTTTTTGGCTAGCGGACGCACAGATACGCAGTATTTT. Using reference TRBV5-8 and TRBJ2-3 for the parts outside the CDR3, the full variable domain is EAGVTQSPTHLIKTRGQQATLRCSPISGHTSVYWYQQALGLGLQFLLWYDEGEERNRGNFPPRFSGRQFPNYSSELNVNALELEDSALYLCASSLGIFLASGRTDTQYFGPGTRLTVL.

J is TRBJ2-5 and V is TRBV27; TRBD2 agrees at 7 bases. Trimming removed 6 bases from V and 4 bases from J; junction bases left unmatched: 11. CDR3 length: 15 residues. Germline V CDR1 and CDR2: MNHEY, SMNVEV (reference sequence). The CDR3 DNA sequence: TGTGCCAGCAGCCCGCTGGCGGGAGATTCAGAGACCCAGTACTTC. Protein: CASSPLAGDSETQYF.

Here the CDR3 reads CASSYSLGQDRSPLHF. DNA for the CDR3: TGTGCCAGCAGTTACTCGTTGGGACAGGATCGTTCACCCCTCCACTTT. The rearrangement uses TRBV6-2 or TRBV6-3 and TRBJ1-6, with 8 bases identical to TRBD1. The CDR3 runs to 16 residues. The germline CDR1 and CDR2 sequences are MNHEY and SVGEGT. The V gene end was trimmed by 0 bases and the J gene end by 9 bases; junction bases not matched to a gene: 7.

The chain joins TRBV5-1 to TRBJ2-7; 9 nucleotides line up with TRBD1. J gave up 4 bases and V 4 bases, and 6 bases lay outside the gene matches. The germline gives CDR1 SGHRS, CDR2 YFSETQ. The CDR3 is made up of 14 amino acids. The CDR3 DNA sequence: TGCGCCAGCAGCATGGGGACAGGGTCATACGAGCAGTACTTC. This translates into CASSMGTGSYEQYF.

The chain employs TRBV18 and TRBJ2-2; tentatively, D is TRBD2 (6 bases). CDR1 and CDR2 (germline): KGHSH, LQKENI. Trimming left V 3 bases short and J 0 bases short, with 14 bases between. This CDR3 spans 17 amino acids. The CDR3 coding sequence is TGTGCCAGCTCACCTAACCTAGCGTACGCGAACACCGGGGAGCTGTTTTTT. Translation gives CASSPNLAYANTGELFF.

The chain joins TRBV3-1 (or the pseudogene TRBV3-2) to TRBJ1-4; 9 bases line up with TRBD1. Germline values: CDR1 LGHDT, CDR2 YNNKEL (reference sequence). The CDR3 sequence is 15 residues long. Trimming took 5 bases from V and 8 from J; bases not matched to a gene: 9. The CDR3 sequence is CASSAGDREVEKLFF. CDR3 nucleotides: TGTGCCAGCAGCGCTGGGGACAGGGAAGTGGAAAAACTGTTTTTT.

The chain uses TRBV6-5 and TRBJ1-4; D is unclear. Germline CDR1 and CDR2: MNHEY and SVGAGI. V gave up 6 bases and J gave up 4 bases, with 12 bases separating them. The CDR3 consists of 14 residues. As DNA, the CDR3 is TGTGCCAGCAGACAACCGTCTATTAATGAAAAACTGTTTTTT. Residues: CASRQPSINEKLFF.

The chain has TRBV12-3 or TRBV12-4 and TRBJ1-2; 8 nucleotides line up with TRBD1. The CDR3 extends over 13 amino acids. J gave up 8 bases and V 5 bases, and 7 bases lay outside the gene matches. In DNA, the CDR3 is TGTGCCAGCAGTATGCAGGGGGCGCGCGGCTACACCTTC. This codes for CASSMQGARGYTF.